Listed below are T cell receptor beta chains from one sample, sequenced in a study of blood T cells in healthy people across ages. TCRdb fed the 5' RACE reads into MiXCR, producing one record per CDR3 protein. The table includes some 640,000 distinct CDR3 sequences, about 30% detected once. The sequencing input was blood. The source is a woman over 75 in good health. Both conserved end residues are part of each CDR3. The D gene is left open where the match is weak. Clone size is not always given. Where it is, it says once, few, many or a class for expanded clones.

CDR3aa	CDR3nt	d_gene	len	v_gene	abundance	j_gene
CASSVGGSGTRNEQFF	TGTGCCAGCAGCGTGGGGGGGTCAGGAACGAGAAATGAGCAGTTCTTC	TRBD2	16	TRBV9	NA	TRBJ2-1
CASSVLPQTGYEQYF	TGTGCCAGCAGCGTATTGCCCCAGACCGGCTACGAGCAGTACTTC	NA	15	TRBV9	NA	TRBJ2-7
CASSLVGWASDGYNEQYF	TGTGCCAGCAGCTTAGTAGGGTGGGCTAGCGATGGGTACAATGAGCAGTACTTC	NA	18	TRBV11-2	few	TRBJ2-5
CASSSPPEIAGSTDTQYF	TGTGCCAGCAGCTCCCCGCCCGAGATAGCGGGGAGCACAGATACGCAGTATTTT	TRBD2	18	TRBV6-2/TRBV6-3	NA	TRBJ2-3
CASSLGLSAGPDVQYF	TGTGCCAGCAGTTTGGGACTATCGGCGGGACCAGATGTGCAGTATTTT	TRBD2	16	TRBV12-3/TRBV12-4	NA	TRBJ2-3
CARSVGRGDTYEQYF	TGTGCCCGGAGTGTAGGGCGGGGAGACACCTACGAGCAGTACTTC	NA	15	TRBV30	NA	TRBJ2-7
CSDLGTSGRYNEQFF	TGCAGCGACCTAGGGACTAGCGGGAGGTACAATGAGCAGTTCTTC	TRBD2	15	TRBV29-1	NA	TRBJ2-1
CASSTPDRGIYGYTF	TGTGCCAGCAGTACCCCGGACAGGGGAATCTATGGCTACACCTTC	TRBD1	15	TRBV6-1	once	TRBJ1-2
CASSQDVTGPNTEAFF	TGTGCCAGCAGCCAAGACGTAACAGGGCCGAACACTGAAGCTTTCTTT	NA	16	TRBV3-1	NA	TRBJ1-1
CASSYGTAGNTIYF	TGTGCCAGCAGTTACGGGACAGCAGGAAACACCATATATTTT	TRBD1	14	TRBV6-6	NA	TRBJ1-3
CASSESGQPEKLFF	TGCGCCAGCAGCGAGAGCGGGCAGCCTGAAAAACTGTTTTTT	NA	14	TRBV5-1	NA	TRBJ1-4
CASSPPQGGNQPQHF	TGTGCCAGCAGCCCCCCGCAGGGTGGCAATCAGCCCCAGCATTTT	NA	15	TRBV11-2	many	TRBJ1-5
CASSLARVGSGANVLTF	TGCGCCAGCAGCTTGGCCCGGGTTGGATCTGGGGCCAACGTCCTGACTTTC	NA	17	TRBV5-1	many	TRBJ2-6
CASSLGGKGPLHF	TGTGCCAGCAGCTTAGGAGGCAAGGGACCCCTCCACTTT	NA	13	TRBV7-2	NA	TRBJ1-6
CASSDDRVRAGAFF	TGTGCCAGCAGTGATGACAGGGTTCGGGCTGGAGCTTTCTTT	TRBD1	14	TRBV6-1	few	TRBJ1-1
CASSLKGQEMNTEAFF	TGCGCCAGCAGCTTGAAGGGACAGGAGATGAACACTGAAGCTTTCTTT	TRBD1	16	TRBV5-1	NA	TRBJ1-1
CAISGQGAKFETEAFF	TGTGCCATCAGTGGGCAGGGGGCTAAGTTCGAAACTGAAGCTTTCTTT	TRBD1	16	TRBV10-3	few	TRBJ1-1
CASSEEGQMGQPQHF	TGTGCCAGCAGTGAAGAAGGTCAGATGGGACAGCCCCAGCATTTT	NA	15	TRBV2	NA	TRBJ1-5
CASTFSPSGGSETQYF	TGTGCCAGCACCTTCTCCCCTAGCGGGGGGTCGGAGACCCAGTACTTC	TRBD2	16	TRBV2	many	TRBJ2-5
CASSLTGKSYEQYF	TGTGCCAGCAGCTTAACGGGAAAGAGCTACGAGCAGTACTTC	NA	14	TRBV11-2	NA	TRBJ2-7
CASSLAFTQGTNYGYTF	TGCGCCAGCAGCTTGGCCTTCACCCAGGGGACCAACTATGGCTACACCTTC	NA	17	TRBV5-1	NA	TRBJ1-2
CASSHETSGVYEQYF	TGTGCCAGCAGCCACGAGACTAGCGGGGTCTACGAGCAGTACTTC	TRBD2	15	TRBV3-1	many	TRBJ2-7
CASSLGQRNTEAFF	TGTGCCAGCAGTTTAGGACAGAGGAACACTGAAGCTTTCTTT	NA	14	TRBV7-2	many	TRBJ1-1
CASSPRLAGVETQYF	TGTGCCAGCAGTCCTCGACTAGCGGGAGTCGAGACCCAGTACTTC	TRBD2	15	TRBV9	NA	TRBJ2-5
CSAPHGGTGNGYTF	TGCAGTGCCCCCCATGGGGGGACAGGGAACGGCTACACCTTC	TRBD1	14	TRBV20-1	few	TRBJ1-2
CASSTTGENSPLHF	TGCGCCAGCAGCACTACAGGGGAGAATTCACCCCTCCACTTT	TRBD1	14	TRBV5-1	NA	TRBJ1-6
CSANRQGSDQPQHF	TGCAGTGCCAACCGACAGGGTTCGGATCAGCCCCAGCATTTT	TRBD1	14	TRBV20-1	many	TRBJ1-5
CASNDGNEQFF	TGTGCCAGCAACGACGGCAATGAGCAGTTCTTC	NA	11	TRBV6-2/TRBV6-3	many	TRBJ2-1
CASSRRGGETQYF	TGCGCCAGCAGCCGGAGGGGAGGAGAGACCCAGTACTTC	NA	13	TRBV5-1	many	TRBJ2-5
CASSKVRGGWAFF	TGTGCCAGCAGCAAAGTGAGAGGCGGGTGGGCTTTCTTT	NA	13	TRBV21-1	NA	TRBJ1-1
CASSFGPAGANVLTF	TGTGCCAGCAGCTTTGGTCCGGCTGGGGCCAACGTCCTGACTTTC	NA	15	TRBV7-3	many	TRBJ2-6
CSTVTGTHTEAFF	TGCAGCACGGTGACAGGGACACACACTGAAGCTTTCTTT	TRBD1	13	TRBV29-1	NA	TRBJ1-1
CASSLFGRKYNSPLHF	TGTGCCAGCAGTTTATTCGGACGGAAATATAATTCACCCCTCCACTTT	NA	16	TRBV28	many	TRBJ1-6
CASSVGQGNTIYF	TGTGCCAGCTCTGTAGGACAAGGAAACACCATATATTTT	NA	13	TRBV3-1	NA	TRBJ1-3
CASTPLVGATQYF	TGTGCCAGCACCCCCCTGGTGGGTGCGACCCAGTACTTC	NA	13	TRBV7-8	many	TRBJ2-5
CASRVSRATNYEQYF	TGTGCCAGCAGGGTCTCCAGGGCGACAAACTACGAGCAGTACTTC	NA	15	TRBV6-1	many	TRBJ2-7
CASSQTGRSEQYF	TGTGCCAGCAGCCAGACGGGGCGCTCCGAGCAGTACTTC	NA	13	TRBV7-2	many	TRBJ2-7
CAWSPRQETQYF	TGTGCCTGGAGTCCCAGACAAGAGACCCAGTACTTC	NA	12	TRBV30	many	TRBJ2-5
CATSRGQTKSNEQFF	TGTGCCACCAGCAGGGGACAGACCAAAAGTAATGAGCAGTTCTTC	TRBD1	15	TRBV15	many	TRBJ2-1
CASSLRGANEKLFF	TGCGCCAGCAGCCTCAGGGGAGCTAATGAAAAACTGTTTTTT	NA	14	TRBV5-1	many	TRBJ1-4
CASSERVRGTTDTQYF	TGTGCCAGCAGCGAAAGAGTGCGGGGCACCACAGATACGCAGTATTTT	NA	16	TRBV7-2	many	TRBJ2-3
CASSQQGAIEKLFF	TGTGCCAGCAGTCAACAGGGGGCAATTGAAAAACTGTTTTTT	TRBD1	14	TRBV12-3/TRBV12-4	many	TRBJ1-4
CASSFGGRGGYTF	TGTGCCAGCAGCTTTGGGGGGCGCGGGGGCTACACCTTC	NA	13	TRBV5-6	many	TRBJ1-2
CASSPNRGWKVNEQYF	TGTGCCAGCAGCCCCAACAGGGGGTGGAAGGTCAATGAGCAGTACTTC	TRBD1	16	TRBV7-3	NA	TRBJ2-5
CASSPWASGRRDQETQYF	TGTGCCAGCAGCCCCTGGGCTAGCGGGAGGAGGGACCAAGAGACCCAGTACTTC	TRBD2	18	TRBV7-9	NA	TRBJ2-5
CASSVVAWANEQFF	TGTGCCAGTAGTGTCGTAGCGTGGGCTAATGAGCAGTTCTTC	NA	14	TRBV19	NA	TRBJ2-1
CASSPQGMGGRAAQLFF	TGTGCCAGCAGCCCCCAGGGGATGGGGGGAAGAGCCGCGCAACTGTTTTTT	NA	17	TRBV9	NA	TRBJ1-4
CASSFGQYQPQHF	TGTGCCAGCAGCTTCGGGCAGTATCAGCCCCAGCATTTT	NA	13	TRBV7-2	many	TRBJ1-5
CAWSVPPTKTQYF	TGTGCCTGGAGTGTACCCCCTACTAAGACGCAGTATTTT	NA	13	TRBV30	NA	TRBJ2-3